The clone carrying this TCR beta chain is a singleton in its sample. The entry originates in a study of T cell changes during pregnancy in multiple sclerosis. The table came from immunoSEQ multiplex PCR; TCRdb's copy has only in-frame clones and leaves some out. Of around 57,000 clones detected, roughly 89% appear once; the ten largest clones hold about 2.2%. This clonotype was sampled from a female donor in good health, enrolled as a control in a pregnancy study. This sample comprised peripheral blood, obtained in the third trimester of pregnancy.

CDR3 nucleotides: TGTGCCAGCAGCTTAGCGGACGGAGGGAGCTCCTACAATGAGCAGTTCTTC. Its protein is CASSLADGGSSYNEQFF. The chain combines TRBV7-9 with TRBJ2-1; perhaps TRBD2 as D (6 bases). CDR3 length: 17 residues. In germline, CDR1 is SEHNR, CDR2 FQNEAQ (reference sequence). Trimming pared 0 bases from V and 0 bases from J, leaving 12 bases between.